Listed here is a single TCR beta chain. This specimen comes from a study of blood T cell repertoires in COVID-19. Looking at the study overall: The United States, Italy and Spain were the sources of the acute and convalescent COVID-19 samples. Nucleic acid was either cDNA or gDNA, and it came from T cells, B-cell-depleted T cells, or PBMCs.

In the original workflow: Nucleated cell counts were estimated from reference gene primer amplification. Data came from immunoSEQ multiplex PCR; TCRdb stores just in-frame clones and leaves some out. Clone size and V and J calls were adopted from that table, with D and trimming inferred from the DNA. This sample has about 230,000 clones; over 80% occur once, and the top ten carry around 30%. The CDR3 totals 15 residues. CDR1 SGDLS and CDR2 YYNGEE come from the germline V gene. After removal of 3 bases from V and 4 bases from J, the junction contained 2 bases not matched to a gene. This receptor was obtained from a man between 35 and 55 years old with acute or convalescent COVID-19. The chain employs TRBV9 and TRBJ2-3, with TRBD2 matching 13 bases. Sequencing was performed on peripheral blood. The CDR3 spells CASSGLAGGADTQYF. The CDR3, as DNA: TGTGCCAGCAGCGGACTAGCGGGAGGCGCAGATACGCAGTATTTT.